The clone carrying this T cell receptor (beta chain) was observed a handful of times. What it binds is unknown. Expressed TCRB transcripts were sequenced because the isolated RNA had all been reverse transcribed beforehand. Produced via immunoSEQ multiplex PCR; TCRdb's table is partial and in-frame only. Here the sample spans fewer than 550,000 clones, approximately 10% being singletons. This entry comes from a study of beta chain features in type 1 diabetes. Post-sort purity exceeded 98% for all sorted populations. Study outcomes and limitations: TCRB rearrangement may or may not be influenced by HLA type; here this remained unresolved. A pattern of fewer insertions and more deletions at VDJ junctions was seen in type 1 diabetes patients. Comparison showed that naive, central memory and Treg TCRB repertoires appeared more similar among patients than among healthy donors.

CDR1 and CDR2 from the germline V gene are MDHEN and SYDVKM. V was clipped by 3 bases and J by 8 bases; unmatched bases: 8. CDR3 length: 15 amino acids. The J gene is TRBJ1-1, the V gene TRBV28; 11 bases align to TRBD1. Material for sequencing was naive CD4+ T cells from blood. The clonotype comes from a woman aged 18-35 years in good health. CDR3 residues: CASSFSLRTGGEAFF. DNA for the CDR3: TGTGCCAGCAGTTTTAGCCTCCGGACAGGGGGCGAAGCTTTCTTT.